Listed below are T cell receptor beta chains from one sample, sequenced in a study of blood T cell repertoires in COVID-19. TCRdb keeps only in-frame clones here, not all; method: immunoSEQ multiplex PCR. The repertoire holds over 110,000 clones, with 84% as singletons. The sample taken for sequencing was PBMCs or T cells enriched from blood (not recorded which). These receptor sequences come from a man aged 35-49 years with acute COVID-19. Both conserved end residues are part of each CDR3. A D gene is named only where the DNA matches it firmly. Clone size, where shown, is once, few, many, or a class for clones that have expanded.

>TRBV7-9|TRBJ2-1|.|.
CASSPSTAGSYNEQFF
TGTGCCAGCAGCCCTTCTACGGCAGGTTCCTACAATGAGCAGTTCTTC
>TRBV5-1|TRBJ2-7|TRBD2|once
CASSFSGSYEQYF
TGCGCCAGCAGCTTTAGCGGGTCCTACGAGCAGTACTTC
>TRBV7-2|TRBJ1-2|TRBD1|few
CASSLEGTGSIYGYTF
TGTGCCAGCAGCTTAGAGGGGACAGGGAGCATATATGGCTACACCTTC
>TRBV7-7|TRBJ2-2|TRBD2|.
CASSLDGGDTGELFF
TGTGCCAGCAGCTTAGACGGGGGGGACACCGGGGAGCTGTTTTTT
>TRBV24-1|TRBJ2-5|.|.
CATSAEHGQETQYF
TGTGCCACCAGTGCCGAGCACGGCCAAGAGACCCAGTACTTC
>TRBV24-1|TRBJ1-2|.|.
CATFDSYGYTF
TGTGCCACCTTTGACAGCTATGGCTACACCTTC
>TRBV14|TRBJ2-3|.|.
CASSQEISGGAQYF
TGTGCCAGCAGCCAAGAAATCTCGGGGGGCGCGCAGTATTTT
>TRBV4-3|TRBJ2-7|.|.
CASSQGEQSYEQYF
TGCGCCAGCAGCCAAGGCGAACAGTCATACGAGCAGTACTTC
>TRBV2|TRBJ1-4|TRBD1|few
CASSPGQINEKLFF
TGTGCCAGCAGTCCGGGACAGATTAATGAAAAACTGTTTTTT
>TRBV9|TRBJ2-2|.|.
CASSFPPGGGELFF
TGTGCCAGCAGCTTCCCCCCCGGAGGGGGGGAGCTGTTTTTT
>TRBV27|TRBJ2-2|TRBD1|.
CASSFSGTGFPGELFF
TGTGCCAGCAGTTTTTCCGGGACAGGGTTTCCCGGGGAGCTGTTTTTT
>TRBV7-9|TRBJ2-1|TRBD1|.
CASSLEETGFEQFF
TGTGCCAGCAGCTTAGAGGAGACAGGGTTTGAGCAGTTCTTC
>TRBV5-4|TRBJ1-4|.|.
CASSRSESEKLFF
TGTGCCAGCAGCCGCTCCGAGAGTGAAAAACTGTTTTTT
>TRBV7-2|TRBJ1-1|TRBD1|once
CASSLTGTGVTEAFF
TGTGCCAGCAGCCTCACCGGGACAGGGGTTACTGAAGCTTTCTTT
>TRBV6-2/TRBV6-3|TRBJ1-5|.|.
CASSYSARGNQPQHF
TGTGCCAGCAGTTACTCAGCGCGTGGGAATCAGCCCCAGCATTTT
>TRBV5-8|TRBJ1-6|TRBD1|.
CASSLDPGQGYAYNSPLHF
TGTGCCAGCAGCTTGGACCCGGGACAGGGGTATGCCTATAATTCACCCCTCCACTTT
>TRBV18|TRBJ2-2|TRBD1|.
CASSSRTGATLTNTGELFF
TGTGCCAGCTCATCGAGGACAGGGGCCACCTTAACCAACACCGGGGAGCTGTTTTTT
>TRBV5-1|TRBJ1-1|.|few
CASSLETENTEAFF
TGCGCCAGCAGCTTGGAGACAGAGAACACTGAAGCTTTCTTT
>TRBV25-1|TRBJ2-5|.|.
CASSEFSKDTETQYF
TGTGCCAGCAGTGAATTTAGTAAGGACACCGAGACCCAGTACTTC
>TRBV29-1|TRBJ2-2|.|.
CSGRDSPGELFF
TGCAGCGGCCGGGACTCCCCCGGGGAGCTGTTTTTT
>TRBV29-1|TRBJ2-1|.|.
CSALPHRVDEQFF
TGCAGCGCCCTCCCTCACAGGGTCGATGAGCAGTTCTTC
>TRBV4-3|TRBJ1-2|.|.
CASSQDPGRVGSYTF
TGCGCCAGCAGCCAAGATCCTGGCAGGGTTGGTAGCTACACCTTC
>TRBV10-3|TRBJ2-7|TRBD1|.
CAISADRGDYEQYF
TGTGCCATCAGTGCTGACAGGGGTGACTACGAGCAGTACTTC
>TRBV7-6|TRBJ2-5|TRBD2|.
CASSLSGGTETQYF
TGTGCCAGCAGCTTAAGCGGGGGTACGGAGACCCAGTACTTC
>TRBV4-3|TRBJ2-4|TRBD1|.
CASSQVHRTGGAPKNIQYF
TGCGCCAGCAGCCAAGTCCACCGAACAGGGGGCGCACCCAAAAACATTCAGTACTTC
>TRBV19|TRBJ2-2|TRBD2|.
CASKEARESGELFF
TGTGCCAGTAAAGAGGCGCGGGAGTCCGGGGAGCTGTTTTTT
>TRBV7-2|TRBJ2-5|TRBD1|.
CASSGQGIGRETQYF
TGTGCCAGCAGCGGACAGGGAATAGGGCGGGAGACCCAGTACTTC
>TRBV28|TRBJ2-1|TRBD2|.
CAITSGGAGNEQFF
TGTGCCATCACTAGCGGGGGGGCCGGCAATGAGCAGTTCTTC
>TRBV7-2|TRBJ2-7|TRBD2|.
CASSTFSGRADEQYF
TGTGCCAGCAGCACCTTTAGCGGGAGGGCCGACGAGCAGTACTTC
>TRBV4-3|TRBJ2-3|TRBD1|.
CASSPSLPRDRGVTDTQYF
TGCGCCAGCAGCCCCTCCCTACCCCGGGACAGGGGAGTGACAGATACGCAGTATTTT
>TRBV24-1|TRBJ2-2|TRBD2|.
CATSDIAREGPTGELFF
TGTGCCACCAGTGATATCGCACGGGAGGGCCCGACCGGGGAGCTGTTTTTT
>TRBV4-3|TRBJ1-3|.|.
CASSSGISGNTIYF
TGCGCCAGCAGTTCGGGGATCTCTGGAAACACCATATATTTT
>TRBV28|TRBJ1-6|.|.
CALSAGNSPLHF
TGTGCTTTGTCGGCAGGGAATTCACCCCTCCACTTT
>TRBV28|TRBJ2-1|.|.
CASSLLSGEGNEQFF
TGTGCCAGCAGTTTGCTTAGCGGTGAGGGAAATGAGCAGTTCTTC
>TRBV5-1|TRBJ2-5|TRBD1|.
CASSPGQRETQYF
TGCGCCAGCAGCCCGGGACAGAGGGAGACCCAGTACTTC
>TRBV4-1|TRBJ2-2|TRBD2|.
CASSQGLAENTGELFF
TGCGCCAGCAGCCAAGGCCTAGCGGAGAACACCGGGGAGCTGTTTTTT
>TRBV4-2|TRBJ1-2|.|.
CASSREGEGRAYGYTF
TGTGCCAGCAGCCGGGAGGGGGAGGGTCGGGCCTATGGCTACACCTTC
>TRBV30|TRBJ2-1|.|.
CAWSPSSPGNEQFF
TGTGCCTGGAGTCCAAGCTCCCCGGGAAATGAGCAGTTCTTC
>TRBV6-5|TRBJ2-5|.|once
CASSDSQEAQYF
TGTGCCAGCAGTGACTCCCAAGAGGCCCAGTACTTC
>TRBV5-1|TRBJ1-3|.|once
CASSLAQGSGNTIYF
TGCGCCAGCAGCTTGGCACAGGGCTCTGGAAACACCATATATTTT
>TRBV3-1/TRBV3-2|TRBJ2-1|TRBD2|.
CASSPSPGLGGLAVNNEQFF
TGTGCCAGCAGCCCTTCCCCGGGACTAGGGGGGTTGGCAGTAAACAATGAGCAGTTCTTC
>TRBV30|TRBJ1-2|.|.
CAWTVAGNGYTF
TGTGCCTGGACGGTGGCGGGGAACGGCTACACCTTC
>TRBV18|TRBJ2-3|TRBD1|.
CASSPPGDRGLLDTDTQYF
TGTGCCAGCTCACCACCGGGGGACAGGGGGCTTCTTGACACAGATACGCAGTATTTT
>TRBV15|TRBJ2-1|.|.
CATSRGEDYNEQFF
TGTGCCACCAGCAGAGGGGAGGACTACAATGAGCAGTTCTTC
>TRBV27|TRBJ2-1|.|.
CASSLGSLNEQFF
TGTGCCAGCAGTTTAGGTTCACTCAATGAGCAGTTCTTC
>TRBV30|TRBJ2-7|TRBD1|.
CAWSSGTGDYEQYF
TGTGCCTGGAGTTCCGGGACAGGAGACTACGAGCAGTACTTC
>TRBV19|TRBJ2-3|.|.
CASSINSYTDTQYF
TGTGCCAGTAGTATAAACTCTTACACAGATACGCAGTATTTT
>TRBV19|TRBJ2-7|TRBD2|.
CASSTRTSGSHEQYF
TGTGCCAGTAGTACCAGGACTAGCGGGAGCCACGAGCAGTACTTC